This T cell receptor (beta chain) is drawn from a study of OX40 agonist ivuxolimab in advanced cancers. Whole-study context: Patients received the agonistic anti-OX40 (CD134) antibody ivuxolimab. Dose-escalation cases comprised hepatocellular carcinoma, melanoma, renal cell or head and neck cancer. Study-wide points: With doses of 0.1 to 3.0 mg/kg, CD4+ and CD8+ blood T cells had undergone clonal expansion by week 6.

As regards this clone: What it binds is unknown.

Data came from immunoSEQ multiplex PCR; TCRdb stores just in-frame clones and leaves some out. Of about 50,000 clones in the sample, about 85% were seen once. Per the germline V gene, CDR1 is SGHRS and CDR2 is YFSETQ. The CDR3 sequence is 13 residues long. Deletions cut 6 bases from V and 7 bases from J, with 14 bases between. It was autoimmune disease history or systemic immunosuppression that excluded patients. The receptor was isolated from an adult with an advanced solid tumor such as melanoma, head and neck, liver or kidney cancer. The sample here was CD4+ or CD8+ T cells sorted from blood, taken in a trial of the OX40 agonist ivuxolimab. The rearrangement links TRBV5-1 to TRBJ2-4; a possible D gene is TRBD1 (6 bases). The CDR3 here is CASKQGLTNIQYF. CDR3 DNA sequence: TGCGCCAGCAAACAGGGATTGACGAACATTCAGTACTTC. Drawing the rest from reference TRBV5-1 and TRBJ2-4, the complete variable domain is KAGVTQTPRYLIKTRGQQVTLSCSPISGHRSVSWYQQTPGQGLQFLFEYFSETQRNKGNFPGRFSGRQFSNSRSEMNVSTLELGDSALYLCASKQGLTNIQYFGAGTRLSVL.